Below, 23 T cell receptor beta chains from the same sample are listed, as sequenced in a study of blood T cell repertoires in COVID-19. TCRdb's table, derived via immunoSEQ multiplex PCR, lists solely in-frame clones and lacks some. The data show roughly 260,000 clones, 70% to 85% seen once. The sequenced material came from peripheral blood. The source is a woman aged 80 or older with active or convalescent COVID-19.

The table lists this clone with many counts. The chain is built from TRBV3-1 (or the pseudogene TRBV3-2) and TRBJ1-2; weak D call: TRBD1 (5 bases). Trimming pared 1 base from V and 5 bases from J, leaving 14 bases between. CDR3 length: 15 residues. Germline V CDR1 and CDR2: LGHDT, YNNKEL (reference sequence). CDR3 in amino acids: CASSQGLLGGYGYTF. The CDR3 DNA reads as TGTGCCAGCAGCCAAGGACTCCTCGGGGGGTATGGCTACACCTTC.

The chain links TRBV3-1 (or the pseudogene TRBV3-2) to TRBJ2-5, with 7 bases lining up with TRBD1. Trimming cost V 4 bases and J 9 bases; bases outside gene matches: 5. The CDR3 runs 12 residues. Germline-derived CDR1 and CDR2 are LGHDT and YNNKEL (reference sequence). CDR3 sequence reads: CASSPSRGSQYF. The CDR3, as DNA: TGTGCCAGCAGCCCCTCCAGGGGGTCCCAGTACTTC.

This clone was detected only once. The chain has TRBV10-3 and TRBJ2-2; D perhaps matches TRBD1 (6 bases). Per the germline V gene, CDR1 is ENHRY and CDR2 is SYGVKD. Trimming removed 8 bases from V and 0 bases from J, with 16 bases in between. The CDR3 sequence is 16 residues long. This chain's CDR3 is CAIGSGGSSNTGELFF. The CDR3 nucleotides read TGTGCCATCGGGAGTGGGGGCTCCTCGAACACCGGGGAGCTGTTTTTT.

This rearrangement joins TRBV5-4 to TRBJ1-1, with 10 nucleotides matching TRBD1. The germline V gene has CDR1 SGHNT and CDR2 YYREEE (reference sequence). With 0 bases clipped from V and 1 base from J, the junction kept 9 bases outside the gene matches. This CDR3 region has 18 residues. CDR3 amino acids: CASSLVGGTGVRNTEAFF. CDR3 nucleotides: TGTGCCAGCAGCTTGGTAGGTGGGACAGGGGTTAGGAACACTGAAGCTTTCTTT.

The chain employs TRBV29-1 and TRBJ1-2; no clear D gene. Trimming stripped 6 bases from V and 0 bases from J, with 26 bases between. Germline CDR1 reads SQVTM; CDR2 reads ANQGSEA. The CDR3 is made up of 18 amino acids. The CDR3 DNA follows: TGCAGCGTCTTGGGAGGAAACACTGACATTGAAACTAACTATGGCTACACCTTC. This sequence encodes CSVLGGNTDIETNYGYTF.

This clone was seen more than once but under ten times. The sample has other DNA sequences that encode this CDR3 too. The chain recombines TRBV19 with TRBJ2-7; 10 bases agree with TRBD1. With V trimmed by 5 bases and J by 2 bases, 3 bases remained unmatched. The CDR3 has 14 amino acids. CDR1 and CDR2 (germline): LNHDA, SQIVND (reference sequence). CDR3 nucleotides: TGTGCCAGTAGTCGTGGACAGGGGGCCTACGAGCAGTACTTC. This translates into CASSRGQGAYEQYF.

The chain links TRBV5-1 to TRBJ1-1, with 8 bases lining up with TRBD1. Trimming cost V 1 base and J 6 bases; bases outside gene matches: 2. Looked up from germline, CDR1 is SGHRS and CDR2 is YFSETQ. The CDR3 has 13 amino acids. CDR3 DNA: TGCGCCAGCAGCTTGTCGGACAGGGCTGAAGCTTTCTTT. Translated, it gives CASSLSDRAEAFF. Full variable domain (outside the CDR3, taken from reference TRBV5-1 and TRBJ1-1): KAGVTQTPRYLIKTRGQQVTLSCSPISGHRSVSWYQQTPGQGLQFLFEYFSETQRNKGNFPGRFSGRQFSNSRSEMNVSTLELGDSALYLCASSLSDRAEAFFGQGTRLTVV.

Worth noting for this clone: The junction and the germline gene differ at one end; a read error may be behind it. The same CDR3 is also encoded by other DNA sequences in this sample. The chain uses TRBV7-7 and TRBJ2-7; maybe TRBD1 (6 bases). This CDR3 region has 13 residues. Germline V gene data show CDR1 as SSHAT and CDR2 as FNYEAQ (reference sequence). In DNA form, the CDR3 reads TGTGCTAGCAGCTTACAGGGTTCAGGAGAGCAGTACTTC. It is translated as CASSLQGSGEQYF. The complete variable domain, with remaining parts taken from reference TRBV7-7 and TRBJ2-7, reads GAGVSQSPRYKVTKRGQDVTLRCDPISSHATLYWYQQALGQGPEFLTYFNYEAQPDKSGLPSDRFSAERPEGSISTLTIQRTEQRDSAMYRCASSLQGSGEQYFGPGTRLTVT.

The chain combines TRBV18 with TRBJ2-7, with 8 bases identical to TRBD1. V was clipped by 2 bases and J by 5 bases; unmatched bases: 17. Germline lookup yields CDR1 KGHSH and CDR2 LQKENI. The CDR3 is made up of 18 amino acids. The CDR3 nucleotides are TGTGCCAGCTCACCAGTGTCGGGGTCGGGCAGGGGGCCCAACGAGCAGTACTTC. It codes for CASSPVSGSGRGPNEQYF. Filled out from reference TRBV18 and TRBJ2-7, the complete variable domain reads NAGVMQNPRHLVRRRGQEARLRCSPMKGHSHVYWYRQLPEEGLKFMVYLQKENIIDESGMPKERFSAEFPKEGPSILRIQQVVRGDSAAYFCASSPVSGSGRGPNEQYFGPGTRLTVT.

The CDR3: CASGSGTGTSPLHF. The CDR3 DNA follows: TGTGCCAGCGGATCCGGGACAGGGACTTCACCCCTCCACTTT. The rearrangement links TRBV2 to TRBJ1-6; the match to TRBD1 covers 9 bases. The ends lost 8 bases at V and 9 bases at J; junction bases unmatched: 8. The germline gives CDR1 SNHLY, CDR2 FYNNEI. The CDR3 consists of 14 residues.

The chain employs TRBV12-2 and TRBJ2-7; the DNA was not used to check the table's D call, TRBD2. TRBV12-2 constitutes a pseudogene. This CDR3 spans 15 amino acids. Here the CDR3 reads CASRFPRLYSYEQYF. The CDR3 nucleotides read TGTGCAAGTCGCTTTCCTCGTTTATATTCCTACGAGCAGTACTTC.

This clone was detected only a few times. The V call is TRBV2, the J call TRBJ2-1; TRBD2 matches at 10 bases. V shed 5 bases, J shed 3 bases, and the junction held 4 bases outside the gene matches. Germline CDR1 and CDR2: SNHLY and FYNNEI. This CDR3 spans 15 amino acids. DNA for the CDR3: TGTGCCAGCAGTCAAATAGCGGGGGGCTACAATGAGCAGTTCTTC. It is translated as CASSQIAGGYNEQFF.

This clone was observed a handful of times. V usage is TRBV10-1 and J usage is TRBJ2-7, with 12 bases lining up with TRBD1. V trimming: 6 bases; J trimming: 4 bases; junction bases outside the gene matches: 1. The CDR3 sequence is 13 residues long. CDR1 is WNHNN and CDR2 is SYGVQD in the germline V gene (reference sequence). The CDR3 DNA reads as TGCGCCAGCAGGGGACAGGGGGCTTACGAGCAGTACTTC. Residues: CASRGQGAYEQYF.

This chain uses TRBV6-5 with TRBJ1-2, with D maybe TRBD1 (6 bases). This CDR3 has 13 residues. V was cut by 4 bases and J by 8 bases, with 14 bases left in between. The germline V gene encodes CDR1 MNHEY and CDR2 SVGAGI. The CDR3 DNA sequence: TGTGCCAGCAGTTTACAGGGTATGAGGGGCTACACCTTC. It encodes CASSLQGMRGYTF.

This chain uses TRBV4-1 with TRBJ1-1; 12 bases fit TRBD1. In germline, CDR1 is MGHRA, CDR2 YSYEKL. V lost 5 bases and J lost 11; bases outside the gene matches: 9. This CDR3 contains 14 residues. The CDR3 DNA is TGCGCCAGCAGCGCCCGGGACAGGGGGCGAGGGGCTTTCTTT. It translates to CASSARDRGRGAFF.

V is TRBV18 and J is TRBJ1-3; 11 bases line up with TRBD1. This CDR3 region has 16 residues. Germline V gene sequence: CDR1 KGHSH, CDR2 LQKENI. The V and J ends lost 2 bases and 0 bases, in that order; junction bases with no gene match: 0. For the CDR3, the DNA is TGTGCCAGCTCACCAGGACAGGGGGCCTCTGGAAACACCATATATTTT. Translated, it gives CASSPGQGASGNTIYF.

With regard to this clone: A much larger clone sits a single nucleotide away, making a read error possible. The rearrangement joins TRBV12-3 or TRBV12-4 to TRBJ1-1; 8 bases are shared with TRBD1. The CDR3 is made up of 12 amino acids. Trimming cost V 5 bases and J 7 bases; bases outside gene matches: 3. In DNA, the CDR3 is TGTGCCAGCAGTGCACAGGGGGTTGAAGCTTTCTTT. Translation gives CASSAQGVEAFF.

This clone showed up just once. The DNA of the CDR3 is TGTGCCGTCCGCGATGGGGGGGCGGCTGGCTACACCTTC. This gives the protein CAVRDGGAAGYTF. This chain joins TRBV6-5 and TRBJ1-2; D perhaps matches TRBD1 (6 bases). V lost 11 bases to trimming and J lost 7 bases, with 20 bases between them. This CDR3 contains 13 residues. CDR1 MNHEY and CDR2 SVGAGI come from the germline V gene.

The J gene is TRBJ2-3, the V gene TRBV2; D is possibly TRBD1 (6 bases). The CDR3 runs to 16 residues. V gave up 2 bases and J gave up 2 bases, with 14 bases separating them. Per the germline V gene, CDR1 is SNHLY and CDR2 is FYNNEI. The CDR3 spells CASSEKGRGNTDTQYF. The CDR3 nucleotides are TGTGCCAGCAGTGAAAAAGGCAGGGGCAACACAGATACGCAGTATTTT.

The J gene is TRBJ1-3, the V gene TRBV6-1, with a weak D call TRBD1 (6 bases). The germline V gene has CDR1 MNHNS and CDR2 SASEGT. V was pared by 2 bases and J by 0 bases, with 8 bases between. The CDR3 runs 15 residues. CDR3 sequence reads: CASSERTVSGNTIYF. DNA of the CDR3: TGTGCCAGCAGTGAAAGGACAGTCTCTGGAAACACCATATATTTT.

This chain links TRBV10-3 with TRBJ2-3; possible D gene TRBD2, 5 bases. The CDR3 contains 16 residues. V was shortened by 3 bases and J by 2 bases, with 15 bases between the two germline ends. The germline V gene encodes CDR1 ENHRY and CDR2 SYGVKD. The CDR3 here is CAISDKREQYTDTQYF. The CDR3 DNA is TGTGCCATCAGTGATAAGAGGGAACAGTACACAGATACGCAGTATTTT.

This clone came up a few times. The CDR3 bases are TGCGCCAGCAGCTTGGCCATTACAACAGATACGCAGTATTTT. Protein: CASSLAITTDTQYF. The rearrangement links TRBV5-1 to TRBJ2-3; D is uncertain. Trimming shortened V by 0 bases and J by 3 bases, and 8 bases separated the two germline ends. Germline-derived CDR1 and CDR2 are SGHRS and YFSETQ. This CDR3 is built from 14 residues.

The chain has TRBV19 and TRBJ1-2, with 7 bases lining up with TRBD1. This CDR3 comprises 15 residues. The trim removed 2 bases at V and 1 base at J, leaving 4 bases unmatched. Germline V gene sequence: CDR1 LNHDA, CDR2 SQIVND (reference sequence). CDR3 region: CASSIRRGINYGYTF. CDR3 DNA: TGTGCCAGTAGTATACGCAGGGGGATTAACTATGGCTACACCTTC.